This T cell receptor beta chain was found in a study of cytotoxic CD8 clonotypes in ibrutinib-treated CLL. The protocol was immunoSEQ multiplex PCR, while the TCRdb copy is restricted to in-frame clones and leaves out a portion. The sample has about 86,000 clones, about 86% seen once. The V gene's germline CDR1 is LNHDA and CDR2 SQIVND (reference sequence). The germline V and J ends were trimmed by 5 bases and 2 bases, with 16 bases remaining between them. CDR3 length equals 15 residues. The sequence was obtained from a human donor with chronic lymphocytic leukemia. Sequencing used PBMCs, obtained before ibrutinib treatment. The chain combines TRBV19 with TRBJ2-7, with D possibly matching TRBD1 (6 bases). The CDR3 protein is CASSRTAQSPYEQYF. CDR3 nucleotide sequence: TGTGCCAGTAGTCGGACAGCTCAAAGTCCCTACGAGCAGTACTTC. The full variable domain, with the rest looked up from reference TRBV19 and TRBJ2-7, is DGGITQSPKYLFRKEGQNVTLSCEQNLNHDAMYWYRQDPGQGLRLIYYSQIVNDFQKGDIAEGYSVSREKKESFPLTVTSAQKNPTAFYLCASSRTAQSPYEQYFGPGTRLTVT.